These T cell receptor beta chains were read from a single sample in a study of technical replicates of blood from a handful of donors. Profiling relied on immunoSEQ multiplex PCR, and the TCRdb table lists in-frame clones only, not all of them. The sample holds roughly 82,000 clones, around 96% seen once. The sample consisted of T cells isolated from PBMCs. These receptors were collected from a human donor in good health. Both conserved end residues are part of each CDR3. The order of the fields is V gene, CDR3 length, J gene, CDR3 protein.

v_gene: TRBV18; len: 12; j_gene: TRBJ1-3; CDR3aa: CASSTYVDTIYF
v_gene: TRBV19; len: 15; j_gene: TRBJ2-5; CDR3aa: CASSIPYAGAETQYF
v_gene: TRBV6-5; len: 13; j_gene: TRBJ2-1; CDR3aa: CASSSWMTNEQFF
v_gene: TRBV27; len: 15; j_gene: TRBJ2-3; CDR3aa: CASLGIAGVGDTQYF
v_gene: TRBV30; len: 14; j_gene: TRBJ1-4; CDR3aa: CASYYGATNEKLFF
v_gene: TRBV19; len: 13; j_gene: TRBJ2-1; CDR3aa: CASNRGVDNEQFF
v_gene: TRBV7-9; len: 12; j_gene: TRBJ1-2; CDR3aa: CASLDRGYGYTF
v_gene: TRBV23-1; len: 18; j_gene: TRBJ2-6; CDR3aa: CASSHPGTGSSGANVLTF
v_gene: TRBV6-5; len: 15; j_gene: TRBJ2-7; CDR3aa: CASSRLGQASYEQYF
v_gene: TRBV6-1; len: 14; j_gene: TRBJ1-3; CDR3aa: CASSVAGFGNTIYF
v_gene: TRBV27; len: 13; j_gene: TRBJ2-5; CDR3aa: CASSFGQPQTQYF
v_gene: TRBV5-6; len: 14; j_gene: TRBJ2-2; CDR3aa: CASSFQGDTGELFF
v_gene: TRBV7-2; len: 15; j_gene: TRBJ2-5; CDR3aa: CASSLTLASQETQYF
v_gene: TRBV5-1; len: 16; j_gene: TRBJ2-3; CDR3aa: CASNPRAGAGTDTQYF
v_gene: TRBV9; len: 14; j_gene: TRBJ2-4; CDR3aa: CASSVGLVSDIQYF
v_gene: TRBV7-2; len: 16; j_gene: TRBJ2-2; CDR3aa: CASSLALGGSTGELFF
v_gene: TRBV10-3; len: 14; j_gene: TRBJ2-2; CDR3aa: CAISREQGTGELFF
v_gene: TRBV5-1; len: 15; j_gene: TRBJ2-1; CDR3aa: CASSLSPGDYNEQFF
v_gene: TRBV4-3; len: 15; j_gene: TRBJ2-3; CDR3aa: CASSQDLTATDTQYF
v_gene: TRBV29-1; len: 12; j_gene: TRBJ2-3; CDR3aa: CSVELYTDTQYF
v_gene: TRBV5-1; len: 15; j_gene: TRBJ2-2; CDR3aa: CASRAGTKNTGELFF
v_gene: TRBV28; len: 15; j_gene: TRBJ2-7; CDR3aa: CASSSLGLARHEQYF
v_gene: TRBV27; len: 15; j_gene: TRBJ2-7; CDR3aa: CASSLFSGSLYEQYF
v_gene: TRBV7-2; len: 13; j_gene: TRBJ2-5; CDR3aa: CASSLGQRETQYF
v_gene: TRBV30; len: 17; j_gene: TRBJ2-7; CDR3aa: CAWEVLNLAGGQGEQYF
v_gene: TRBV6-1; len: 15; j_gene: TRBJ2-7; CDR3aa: CASSDRTGVAYEQYF
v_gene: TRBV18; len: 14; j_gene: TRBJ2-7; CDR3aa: CASSPGGVSYEQYF
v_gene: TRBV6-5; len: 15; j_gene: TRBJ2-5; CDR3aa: CASRGLAGGQETQYF